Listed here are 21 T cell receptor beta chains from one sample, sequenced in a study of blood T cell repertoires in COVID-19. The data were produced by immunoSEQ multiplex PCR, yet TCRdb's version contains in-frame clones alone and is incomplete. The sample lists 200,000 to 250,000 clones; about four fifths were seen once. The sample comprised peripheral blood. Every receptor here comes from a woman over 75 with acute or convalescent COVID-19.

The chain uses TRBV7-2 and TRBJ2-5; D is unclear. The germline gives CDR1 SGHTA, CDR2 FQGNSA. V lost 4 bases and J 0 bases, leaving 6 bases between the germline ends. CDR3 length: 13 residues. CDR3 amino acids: CASSWQDQETQYF. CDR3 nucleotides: TGTGCCAGCAGCTGGCAGGACCAAGAGACCCAGTACTTC. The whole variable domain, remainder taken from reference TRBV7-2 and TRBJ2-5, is GAGVSQSPSNKVTEKGKDVELRCDPISGHTALYWYRQSLGQGLEFLIYFQGNSAPDKSGLPSDRFSAERTGGSVSTLTIQRTQQEDSAVYLCASSWQDQETQYFGPGTRLLVL.

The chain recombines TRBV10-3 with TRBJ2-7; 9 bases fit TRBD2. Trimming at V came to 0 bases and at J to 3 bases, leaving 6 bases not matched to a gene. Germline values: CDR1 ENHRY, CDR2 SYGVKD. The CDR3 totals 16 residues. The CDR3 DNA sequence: TGTGCCATCAGTGAGTCGTTAGCGGGGGCTTTCTACGAGCAGTACTTC. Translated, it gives CAISESLAGAFYEQYF.

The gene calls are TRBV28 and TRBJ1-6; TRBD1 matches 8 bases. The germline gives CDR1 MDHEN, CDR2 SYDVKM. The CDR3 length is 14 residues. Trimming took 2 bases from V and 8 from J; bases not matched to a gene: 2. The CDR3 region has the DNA TGTGCCAGCAGTTTACTGACAGGGGATTCACCCCTCCACTTT. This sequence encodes CASSLLTGDSPLHF.

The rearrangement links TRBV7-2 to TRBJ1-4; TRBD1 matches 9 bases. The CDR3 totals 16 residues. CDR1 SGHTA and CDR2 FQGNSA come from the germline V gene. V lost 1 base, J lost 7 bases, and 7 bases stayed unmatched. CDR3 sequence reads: CASSLVWTGDGEKLFF. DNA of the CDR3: TGTGCCAGCAGCTTAGTGTGGACAGGGGATGGTGAAAAACTGTTTTTT.

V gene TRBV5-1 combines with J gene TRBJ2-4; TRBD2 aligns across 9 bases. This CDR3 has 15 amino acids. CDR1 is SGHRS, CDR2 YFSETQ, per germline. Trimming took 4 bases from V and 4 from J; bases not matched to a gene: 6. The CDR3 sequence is CASSQWAGGKNIQYF. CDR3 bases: TGCGCCAGCAGCCAGTGGGCGGGAGGGAAAAACATTCAGTACTTC.

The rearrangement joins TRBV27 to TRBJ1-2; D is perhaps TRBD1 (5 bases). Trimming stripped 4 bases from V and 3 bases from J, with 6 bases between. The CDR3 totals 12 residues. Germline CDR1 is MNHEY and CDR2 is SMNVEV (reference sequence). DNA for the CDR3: TGTGCCAGCAGTTCACAGGACTATGGCTACACCTTC. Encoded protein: CASSSQDYGYTF.

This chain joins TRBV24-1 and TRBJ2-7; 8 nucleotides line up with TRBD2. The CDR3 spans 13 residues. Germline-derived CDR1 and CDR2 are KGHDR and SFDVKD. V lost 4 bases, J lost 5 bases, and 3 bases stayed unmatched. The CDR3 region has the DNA TGTGCCACCAGTGACTCGACTAGCGACGAGCAGTACTTC. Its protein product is CATSDSTSDEQYF.

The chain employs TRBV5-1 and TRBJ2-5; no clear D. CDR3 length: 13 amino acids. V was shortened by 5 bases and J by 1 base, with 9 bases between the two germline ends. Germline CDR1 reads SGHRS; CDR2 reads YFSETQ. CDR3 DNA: TGCGCCAGCAGAGTTAACGGCCAAGAGACCCAGTACTTC. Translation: CASRVNGQETQYF.

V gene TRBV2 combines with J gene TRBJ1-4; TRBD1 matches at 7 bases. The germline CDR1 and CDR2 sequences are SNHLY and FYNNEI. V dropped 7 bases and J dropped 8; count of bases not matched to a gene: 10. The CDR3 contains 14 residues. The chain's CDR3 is CASKRQGLGEKLFF. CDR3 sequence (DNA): TGTGCCAGCAAACGACAGGGACTGGGGGAAAAACTGTTTTTT. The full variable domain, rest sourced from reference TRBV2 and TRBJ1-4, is EPEVTQTPSHQVTQMGQEVILRCVPISNHLYFYWYRQILGQKVEFLVSFYNNEISEKSEIFDDQFSVERPDGSNFTLKIRSTKLEDSAMYFCASKRQGLGEKLFFGSGTQLSVL.

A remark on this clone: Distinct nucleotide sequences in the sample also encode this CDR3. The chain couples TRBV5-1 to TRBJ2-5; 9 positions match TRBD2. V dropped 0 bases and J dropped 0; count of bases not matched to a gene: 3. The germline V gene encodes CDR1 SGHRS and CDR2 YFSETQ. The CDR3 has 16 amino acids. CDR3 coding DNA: TGCGCCAGCAGCTTGGTGCTAGCGGGGTACCAAGAGACCCAGTACTTC. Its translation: CASSLVLAGYQETQYF.

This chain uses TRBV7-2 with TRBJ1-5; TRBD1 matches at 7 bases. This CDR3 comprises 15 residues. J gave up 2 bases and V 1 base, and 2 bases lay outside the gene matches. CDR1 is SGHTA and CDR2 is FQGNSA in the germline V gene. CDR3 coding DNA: TGTGCCAGCAGCTTAGAAGGACAGGGCAATCAGCCCCAGCATTTT. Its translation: CASSLEGQGNQPQHF. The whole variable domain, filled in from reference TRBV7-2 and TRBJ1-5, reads GAGVSQSPSNKVTEKGKDVELRCDPISGHTALYWYRQSLGQGLEFLIYFQGNSAPDKSGLPSDRFSAERTGGSVSTLTIQRTQQEDSAVYLCASSLEGQGNQPQHFGDGTRLSIL.

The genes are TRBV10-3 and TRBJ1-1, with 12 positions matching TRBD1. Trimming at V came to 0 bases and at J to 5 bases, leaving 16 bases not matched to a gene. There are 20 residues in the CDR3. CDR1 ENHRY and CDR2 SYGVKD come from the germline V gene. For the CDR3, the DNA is TGTGCCATCAGTGAGTCCCTTTCCGGGACAGGGGGCGCAACAACGACTGAAGCTTTCTTT. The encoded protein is CAISESLSGTGGATTTEAFF.

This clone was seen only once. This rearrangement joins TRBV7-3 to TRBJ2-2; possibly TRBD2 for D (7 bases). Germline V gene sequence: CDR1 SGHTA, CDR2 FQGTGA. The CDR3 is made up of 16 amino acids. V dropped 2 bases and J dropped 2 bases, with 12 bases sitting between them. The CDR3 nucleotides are TGTGCCAGCAGCTTACCGGGGGGACAAAACACCGGGGAGCTGTTTTTT. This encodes CASSLPGGQNTGELFF.

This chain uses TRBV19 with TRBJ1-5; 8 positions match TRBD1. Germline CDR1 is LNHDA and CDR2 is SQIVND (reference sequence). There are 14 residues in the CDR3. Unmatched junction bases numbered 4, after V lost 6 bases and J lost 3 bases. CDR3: CASRQGATNQPQHF. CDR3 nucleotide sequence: TGTGCCAGTAGGCAGGGGGCTACCAATCAGCCCCAGCATTTT.

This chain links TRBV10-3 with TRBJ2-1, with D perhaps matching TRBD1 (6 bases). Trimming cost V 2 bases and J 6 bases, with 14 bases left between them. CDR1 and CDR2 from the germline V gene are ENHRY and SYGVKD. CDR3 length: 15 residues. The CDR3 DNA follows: TGTGCCATCAGTGAGGGGACATTAGCTCGCAATGAGCAGTTCTTC. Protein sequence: CAISEGTLARNEQFF.

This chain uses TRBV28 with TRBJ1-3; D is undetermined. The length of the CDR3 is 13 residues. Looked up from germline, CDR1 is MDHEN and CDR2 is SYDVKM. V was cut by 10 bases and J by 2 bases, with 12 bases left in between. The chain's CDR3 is CATIRGAGNTIYF. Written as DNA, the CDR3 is TGTGCCACCATCCGGGGAGCTGGAAACACCATATATTTT.

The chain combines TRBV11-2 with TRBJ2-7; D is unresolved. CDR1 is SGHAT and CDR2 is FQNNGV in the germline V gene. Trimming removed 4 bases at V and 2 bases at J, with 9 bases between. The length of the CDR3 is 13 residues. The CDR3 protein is CASSSQFPYEQYF. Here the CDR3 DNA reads TGTGCCAGCAGCTCTCAGTTTCCCTACGAGCAGTACTTC.

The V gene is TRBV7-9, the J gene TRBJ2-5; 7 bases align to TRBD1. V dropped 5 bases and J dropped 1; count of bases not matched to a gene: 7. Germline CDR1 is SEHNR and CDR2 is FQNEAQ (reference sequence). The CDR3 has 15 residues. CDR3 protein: CASSQETGSQETQYF. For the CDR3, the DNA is TGTGCCAGCAGCCAAGAGACAGGGAGCCAAGAGACCCAGTACTTC.

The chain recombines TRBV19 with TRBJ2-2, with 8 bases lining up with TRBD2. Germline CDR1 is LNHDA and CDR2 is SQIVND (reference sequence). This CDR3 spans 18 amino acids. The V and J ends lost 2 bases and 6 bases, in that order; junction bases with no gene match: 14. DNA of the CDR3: TGTGCCAGTAGTATATTCCCCGGGACTAGAATTAGTGCCGGGGAGCTGTTTTTT. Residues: CASSIFPGTRISAGELFF.

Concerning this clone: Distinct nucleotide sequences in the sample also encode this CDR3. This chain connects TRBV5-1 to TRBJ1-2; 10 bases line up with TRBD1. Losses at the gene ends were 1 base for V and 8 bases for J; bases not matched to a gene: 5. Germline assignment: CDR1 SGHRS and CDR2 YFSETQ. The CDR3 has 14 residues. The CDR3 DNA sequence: TGCGCCAGCAGCTTGCCCGGACAGGGGGAAGGCTACACCTTC. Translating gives CASSLPGQGEGYTF.

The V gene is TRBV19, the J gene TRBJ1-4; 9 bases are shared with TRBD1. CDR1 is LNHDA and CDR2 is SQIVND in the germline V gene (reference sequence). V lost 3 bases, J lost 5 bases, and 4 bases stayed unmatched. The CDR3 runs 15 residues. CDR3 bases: TGTGCCAGTAGTATTCCCGGGACAGGGAATGAAAAACTGTTTTTT. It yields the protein CASSIPGTGNEKLFF. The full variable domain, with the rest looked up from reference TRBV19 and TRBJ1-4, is DGGITQSPKYLFRKEGQNVTLSCEQNLNHDAMYWYRQDPGQGLRLIYYSQIVNDFQKGDIAEGYSVSREKKESFPLTVTSAQKNPTAFYLCASSIPGTGNEKLFFGSGTQLSVL.